Detailed here is one TCR beta chain. Its antigen is still unknown. The PCR contained 60 Vbeta and 13 Jbeta primers. The assay was immunoSEQ multiplex PCR, and TCRdb's table has in-frame clones only and misses some. This repertoire includes some 120,000 clones. The data belong to a study of cytomegalovirus exposure and HLA in healthy donors. Looking at the study overall: As an earlier analysis found, some 170 million T cells yielded 90 million to 140 million unique TCR beta sequences.

Study results and limitations: As a later analysis revealed, most CMV-associated TCR beta chains appeared HLA-restricted. Using a false discovery rate of 0.05, a later analysis showed that about 16,000 TCR beta sequences were associated with HLA alleles.

Donors were nominally healthy when sampled, though unrecorded immune exposures were likely. The specimen sequenced was PBMCs. The TCR originated in a man aged 25 to 40 in good health and CMV-seronegative.

The CDR3 bases are TGTGCCAGCAGCCGAAGAATCCGGGACAGGGACACCGGGGAGCTGTTTTTT. Translated: CASSRRIRDRDTGELFF. The chain couples TRBV7-9 to TRBJ2-2; 9 bases match TRBD1. V was pared by 5 bases and J by 3 bases, with 10 bases of the junction left unmatched. This CDR3 is built from 17 residues. Germline values: CDR1 SEHNR, CDR2 FQNEAQ (reference sequence).